The clone carrying this T cell receptor beta chain has more than one count but fewer than ten. The antigen remains unidentified. This entry comes from a study of cytomegalovirus exposure and HLA in healthy donors. Turning to the study itself: Some 85 million unique TCRs, all from HLA-typed donors, were included in an early release of the data. Regarding the study as a whole: In a later analysis, TCR beta V- and J-gene trimming showed a link to a missense DCLRE1C variant. In a later analysis, TCR association rates varied by HLA locus: DRB1 most, HLA-C fewest.

Researchers ran the PCR with 60 Vbeta and 13 Jbeta primers. In the authors' workflow: Some 11 million of the 60 million to 90 million unique TCR beta chains counted in a later analysis were shared. Clones were read by immunoSEQ multiplex PCR, and TCRdb kept only the in-frame ones, dropping some. V and J calls and clone size follow that table, whereas D and trimming were derived from the DNA. This sample yields 130,000 or so clones, of which roughly 80% are seen a single time; 0.75% to 0.95% belongs to the top ten. Germline V CDR1 and CDR2: SGHVS, FNYEAQ. With 5 bases clipped from V and 8 bases from J, the junction kept 10 bases outside the gene matches. The CDR3 consists of 14 residues.

Sequencing used PBMCs. The TCR sequence derives from a woman aged 60-75 years in good health and CMV-seronegative. The genes are TRBV7-6 and TRBJ2-7, with 9 bases fitting TRBD2. The DNA for the CDR3 is TGTGCCAGCAGCCCGAGCTCTAGCGGGAACCAGCAGTACTTC. Translation: CASSPSSSGNQQYF.